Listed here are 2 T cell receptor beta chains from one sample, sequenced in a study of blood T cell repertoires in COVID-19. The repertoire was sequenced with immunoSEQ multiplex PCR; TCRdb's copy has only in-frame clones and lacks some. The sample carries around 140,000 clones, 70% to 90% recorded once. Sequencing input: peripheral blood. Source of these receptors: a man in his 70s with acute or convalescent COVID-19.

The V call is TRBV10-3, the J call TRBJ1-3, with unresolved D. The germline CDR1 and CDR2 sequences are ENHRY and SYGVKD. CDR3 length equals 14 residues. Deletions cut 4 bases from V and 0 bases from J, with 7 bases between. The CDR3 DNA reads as TGTGCCATCAGTGGTAGGAGCTCTGGAAACACCATATATTTT. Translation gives CAISGRSSGNTIYF.

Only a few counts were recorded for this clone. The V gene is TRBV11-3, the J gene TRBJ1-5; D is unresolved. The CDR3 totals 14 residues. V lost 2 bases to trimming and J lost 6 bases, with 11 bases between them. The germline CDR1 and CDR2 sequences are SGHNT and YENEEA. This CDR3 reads CASSLRRVGQPQHF. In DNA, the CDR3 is TGTGCCAGCAGCTTAAGGAGGGTGGGTCAGCCCCAGCATTTT.